This TCR beta chain was identified during a study of OX40 agonist ivuxolimab in advanced cancers. About the research overall: Patients in the trial were receiving intravenous ivuxolimab every 2 weeks, at doses of 0.01 to 10 mg/kg. Those treated in dose escalation had hepatocellular carcinoma, melanoma, renal cell cancer or head and neck cancer.

V shed 5 bases and J 2 bases; nucleotides not matched to a gene: 6. Germline V lookup: CDR1 MDHEN, CDR2 SYDVKM. This CDR3 spans 15 amino acids. The method was immunoSEQ multiplex PCR; TCRdb's version includes in-frame clones alone and lacks a portion of them. The sample gives approximately 50,000 clones, around nine tenths of which show up once; about 0.62% is in the top ten. Samples were taken at baseline and on day 1 of cycles 4 and 7. The receptor comes from an adult with an advanced solid tumor such as melanoma, head and neck, liver or kidney cancer. The specimen comprised CD4+ or CD8+ T cells sorted from blood, sampled in a trial of the OX40 agonist ivuxolimab. The chain employs TRBV28 and TRBJ1-1; TRBD1 matches at 9 bases. The DNA of the CDR3 is TGTGCCAGCAGTCAAACAGGGGGCCCAAACACTGAAGCTTTCTTT. It is translated as CASSQTGGPNTEAFF.